The 31 T cell receptor beta chains listed next were all sequenced from one sample in a study of cytomegalovirus exposure and HLA in healthy donors. Here immunoSEQ multiplex PCR was the method, and the copy in TCRdb shows in-frame clones only, minus some. Of about 140,000 clones listed, just over 90% are singletons. Sequenced material: PBMCs. The receptors were gathered from a man between 18 and 35 years old in good health and CMV-seronegative.

The V call is TRBV7-2, the J call TRBJ2-1, with 7 bases aligning to TRBD2. Germline CDR1 is SGHTA and CDR2 is FQGNSA. The length of the CDR3 is 16 residues. Losses at the gene ends were 7 bases for V and 8 bases for J; bases not matched to a gene: 17. The CDR3 is CASTRQTGLVKYEQFF. The CDR3 coding sequence is TGTGCCAGCACCCGGCAAACAGGACTAGTGAAGTATGAGCAGTTCTTC.

The chain uses TRBV6-5 and TRBJ1-3; 7 nucleotides match TRBD1. Per germline, CDR1 MNHEY and CDR2 SVGAGI. The junction had 7 bases not matched to a gene; V was cut back by 4 bases and J by 1 base. The CDR3 spans 16 residues. This CDR3 is CASSSYRGVSGNTIYF. Written as DNA, the CDR3 is TGTGCCAGCAGTTCATACAGGGGAGTGTCTGGAAACACCATATATTTT.

V usage is TRBV2 and J usage is TRBJ2-7, with 16 bases fitting TRBD2. The CDR3 totals 16 residues. In germline, CDR1 is SNHLY, CDR2 FYNNEI. The J segment lost 9 bases and the V segment lost 6 bases, leaving 11 bases of the junction unmatched. CDR3 sequence reads: CASSPPGLAGGNRQYV. In DNA, the CDR3 is TGTGCCAGCAGCCCCCCGGGACTAGCGGGAGGGAATCGGCAGTACGTC.

The chain combines TRBV2 with TRBJ2-3, with 11 bases fitting TRBD2. V gave up 0 bases and J gave up 5 bases; unmatched junction bases: 7. The CDR3 sequence is 17 residues long. Germline CDR1 and CDR2: SNHLY and FYNNEI. The CDR3: CASSEALLAGGGDTQYF. CDR3 DNA: TGTGCCAGCAGTGAAGCGCTTCTAGCGGGGGGAGGAGATACGCAGTATTTT.

This chain joins TRBV6-4 and TRBJ1-2, with D uncertain. The CDR3 length is 11 residues. Looked up from germline, CDR1 is MRHNA and CDR2 is SNTAGT. The germline V and J ends were trimmed by 6 bases and 4 bases, with 6 bases remaining between them. The CDR3: CASRGIYGYTF. The DNA for the CDR3 is TGTGCCAGCAGGGGCATCTATGGCTACACCTTC.

The J gene is TRBJ2-7, the V gene TRBV6-5; the D gene is possibly TRBD1 (6 bases). Trimming stripped 6 bases from V and 3 bases from J, with 6 bases between. The CDR3 is made up of 11 amino acids. The V gene's germline CDR1 is MNHEY and CDR2 SVGAGI. CDR3 coding DNA: TGTGCCAGCAGGGACAGCTACGAGCAGTACGTC. Residues: CASRDSYEQYV.

This clone was detected only once. The CDR3 loop reads CASSLTGLEGYEQYV. DNA of the CDR3: TGTGCCAGCAGCCTCACGGGACTAGAGGGCTACGAGCAGTACGTC. The gene calls are TRBV5-6 and TRBJ2-7; 8 nucleotides align to TRBD2. Germline CDR1 and CDR2: SGHDT and YYEEEE. Unmatched junction bases numbered 9, after V lost 4 bases and J lost 3 bases. There are 15 residues in the CDR3.

The chain employs TRBV5-1 and TRBJ1-1; D not resolved. V lost 4 bases, J lost 7 bases, and 14 bases lay in between. CDR3 length: 13 amino acids. Germline CDR1 reads SGHRS; CDR2 reads YFSETQ. The CDR3 nucleotides read TGCGCCAGCAGCGCGAACCCCGGGGATGAAGCTTTCTTT. The encoded protein is CASSANPGDEAFF. Drawing the rest from reference TRBV5-1 and TRBJ1-1, the complete variable domain is KAGVTQTPRYLIKTRGQQVTLSCSPISGHRSVSWYQQTPGQGLQFLFEYFSETQRNKGNFPGRFSGRQFSNSRSEMNVSTLELGDSALYLCASSANPGDEAFFGQGTRLTVV.

The CDR3 coding sequence is TGTGCCAGCAGCTTGGGGACTAGTTGGGAGCAGTTCTTC. This codes for CASSLGTSWEQFF. This chain links TRBV5-4 with TRBJ2-1; 7 bases are a match to TRBD2. V lost 0 bases, J lost 10 bases, and 4 bases stayed unmatched. The V gene's germline CDR1 is SGHNT and CDR2 YYREEE (reference sequence). This CDR3 is 13 amino acids long. Together with reference TRBV5-4 and TRBJ2-1, the CDR3 gives the full variable domain: ETGVTQSPTHLIKTRGQQVTLRCSSQSGHNTVSWYQQALGQGPQFIFQYYREEENGRGNFPPRFSGLQFPNYSSELNVNALELDDSALYLCASSLGTSWEQFFGPGTRLTVL.

This chain uses TRBV5-1 with TRBJ2-3; 8 bases match TRBD1. The CDR3 has 16 residues. Germline-derived CDR1 and CDR2 are SGHRS and YFSETQ. After removal of 4 bases from V and 1 base from J, the junction contained 8 bases not matched to a gene. The CDR3 reads CASSQTGARGTDTQYF. The CDR3 region has the DNA TGCGCCAGCAGCCAGACAGGGGCTCGGGGCACAGATACGCAGTATTTT.

The rearrangement uses TRBV27 and TRBJ2-7, with 8 bases identical to TRBD1. J lost 3 bases, V lost 4 bases, and 8 bases had no gene match. Germline CDR1 MNHEY, CDR2 SMNVEV (reference sequence). The CDR3 extends over 15 amino acids. CDR3 nucleotide sequence: TGTGCCAGCAGTTCTCGGACAGGGTTAGTCTACGAGCAGTACGTC. It specifies CASSSRTGLVYEQYV.

CDR3 in DNA: TGTGCCAGCAGCTCCGGGGACTACGAGCAGTACGTC. Translated, it gives CASSSGDYEQYV. This chain links TRBV5-6 with TRBJ2-7; perhaps TRBD2 as D (5 bases). The CDR3 is 12 amino acids. V lost 3 bases and J 3 bases, leaving 7 bases between the germline ends. Germline CDR1 is SGHDT and CDR2 is YYEEEE.

The genes are TRBV10-2 and TRBJ2-3, with 9 positions matching TRBD2. This CDR3 contains 13 residues. CDR1 WSHSY and CDR2 SAAADI come from the germline V gene. J lost 6 bases, V lost 5 bases, and 3 bases had no gene match. CDR3: CASSWTSEDTQYF. CDR3 DNA sequence: TGCGCCAGCAGTTGGACTAGCGAGGATACGCAGTATTTT.

The V gene is TRBV2, the J gene TRBJ2-2, with TRBD1 identical over 10 bases. The CDR3 sequence is 18 residues long. The germline gives CDR1 SNHLY, CDR2 FYNNEI. Unmatched junction bases numbered 10, after V lost 6 bases and J lost 0 bases. The chain's CDR3 is CASRTARDRGPNTGELFF. The CDR3 DNA is TGTGCCAGCAGGACCGCCCGGGACAGGGGACCGAACACCGGGGAGCTGTTTTTT.

The rearrangement joins TRBV9 to TRBJ2-1; TRBD2 aligns across 11 bases. The CDR3 runs to 17 residues. The ends lost 1 base at V and 2 bases at J; junction bases unmatched: 5. Germline CDR1 reads SGDLS; CDR2 reads YYNGEE. The chain's CDR3 is CASSVTSGSLTYNEQFF. The CDR3 DNA reads TGTGCCAGCAGCGTAACTAGCGGGAGCCTGACCTACAATGAGCAGTTCTTC. Drawing the rest from reference TRBV9 and TRBJ2-1, the complete variable domain is DSGVTQTPKHLITATGQRVTLRCSPRSGDLSVYWYQQSLDQGLQFLIQYYNGEERAKGNILERFSAQQFPDLHSELNLSSLELGDSALYFCASSVTSGSLTYNEQFFGPGTRLTVL.

This clone is a singleton in its sample. The chain carries TRBV5-1 and TRBJ1-2; 10 bases map to TRBD1. Germline values: CDR1 SGHRS, CDR2 YFSETQ. The V segment lost 3 bases and the J segment 4 bases; nucleotides outside the gene matches: 12. This CDR3 has 17 amino acids. CDR3 residues: CASSSPGQGTGSYGYTF. In DNA form, the CDR3 reads TGCGCCAGCAGCTCCCCGGGACAGGGGACCGGGAGCTATGGCTACACCTTC.

This chain links TRBV11-3 with TRBJ2-5; weak D call: TRBD2 (6 bases). Trimming removed 1 base at V and 2 bases at J, with 11 bases between. This CDR3 has 15 amino acids. Looked up from germline, CDR1 is SGHNT and CDR2 is YENEEA. CDR3 nucleotides: TGTGCCAGCAGCTTAGGGCCGGGACTTCAAGAGACCCAGTACTTC. Translation: CASSLGPGLQETQYF.

The chain carries TRBV2 and TRBJ1-1, with D maybe TRBD1 (5 bases). Germline CDR1 and CDR2: SNHLY and FYNNEI. This CDR3 has 13 residues. V was clipped by 8 bases and J by 11 bases, with 21 bases between them. The CDR3 coding sequence is TGTGCCAGCGGGCAGGGTCGTACCCTGGAGGCTTTCTTT. Protein: CASGQGRTLEAFF. The variable domain in full, completed from reference TRBV2 and TRBJ1-1, reads EPEVTQTPSHQVTQMGQEVILRCVPISNHLYFYWYRQILGQKVEFLVSFYNNEISEKSEIFDDQFSVERPDGSNFTLKIRSTKLEDSAMYFCASGQGRTLEAFFGQGTRLTVV.

J is TRBJ2-7 and V is TRBV6-7; 8 bases map to TRBD2. TRBV6-7 is known as an ORF, though its function is uncertain. V trimming: 2 bases; J trimming: 1 base; junction bases outside the gene matches: 4. The CDR3 sequence is 15 residues long. CDR3 in amino acids: CASSYPSGHSYEQYV. CDR3 DNA sequence: TGTGCCAGCAGTTACCCTAGCGGGCATTCCTACGAGCAGTACGTC.

The V call is TRBV7-8, the J call TRBJ2-1; 12 bases align to TRBD2. J gave up 5 bases and V 4 bases, and 0 bases lay outside the gene matches. The CDR3 spans 14 residues. Germline V gives CDR1 SGHVS, CDR2 FQNEAQ. The CDR3 DNA is TGTGCCAGCAGCTGGACTAGCGGGAACAATGAGCAGTTCTTC. Protein sequence: CASSWTSGNNEQFF.

The V call is TRBV6-6, the J call TRBJ1-2; unclear D gene. Trimming took off 6 bases at V and 2 bases at J, with 10 bases between the two ends. Germline V gives CDR1 MNHNY, CDR2 SVGAGI (reference sequence). The CDR3 length is 13 residues. In DNA, the CDR3 is TGTGCCAGCAGCCCCGGTCTAAACTATGGCTACACCTTC. Translating gives CASSPGLNYGYTF.

The chain is built from TRBV14 and TRBJ1-1; D possibly corresponds to TRBD1 (6 bases). CDR1 and CDR2 from the germline V gene are SGHDN and FVKESK. The CDR3 has 13 residues. V was trimmed by 5 bases and J by 3 bases, leaving 10 bases between them. The CDR3 bases are TGTGCCAGCAGCGGACAGCTTCACACTGAAGCTTTCTTT. Its translation is CASSGQLHTEAFF.

V usage is TRBV7-8 and J usage is TRBJ2-7, with 7 bases lining up with TRBD1. Germline V CDR1 and CDR2: SGHVS, FQNEAQ. This CDR3 comprises 16 residues. V was clipped by 4 bases and J by 3 bases; unmatched bases: 12. Here the CDR3 DNA reads TGTGCCAGCAGCTCCCCTCCCTTTGGGACAGACTACGAGCAGTACGTC. This sequence encodes CASSSPPFGTDYEQYV.

In its sample, this clone was seen once. The rearrangement links TRBV6-6 to TRBJ1-1, with 8 bases aligning to TRBD1. The ends lost 5 bases at V and 1 base at J; junction bases unmatched: 3. Per the germline V gene, CDR1 is MNHNY and CDR2 is SVGAGI (reference sequence). The CDR3 extends over 14 amino acids. CDR3 in amino acids: CASSPDRANTEAFF. The DNA of the CDR3 is TGTGCCAGCAGTCCGGACAGGGCGAACACTGAAGCTTTCTTT.

The chain couples TRBV28 to TRBJ2-7; 9 bases align to TRBD1. The V segment lost 6 bases and the J segment 3 bases; nucleotides outside the gene matches: 3. The CDR3 runs 13 residues. The germline V gene encodes CDR1 MDHEN and CDR2 SYDVKM. In nucleotides, the CDR3 is TGTGCCAGCAGCCCGGGACAGGGCTACGAGCAGTACTTC. This translates into CASSPGQGYEQYF.

In this sample, this clone turned up once. This chain connects TRBV6-1 to TRBJ2-7; 13 nucleotides agree with TRBD2. The CDR3 has 15 amino acids. The germline V gene encodes CDR1 MNHNS and CDR2 SASEGT. V was pared by 6 bases and J by 7 bases, with 9 bases of the junction left unmatched. The CDR3 nucleotides are TGTGCCAGCAGCGCACTAGCGGGAGGGCCTGGAGAGCAGTACGTC. As protein: CASSALAGGPGEQYV.

The chain joins TRBV6-1 to TRBJ2-2; unclear D gene. Trimming took 7 bases from V and 5 from J, leaving 11 bases between them. The CDR3 covers 13 residues. Germline CDR1 MNHNS, CDR2 SASEGT. The CDR3 region has the DNA TGTGCCAGCATGATCTACCGGACCGGGGAGCTGTTTTTT. Amino acids: CASMIYRTGELFF.

The chain joins TRBV5-1 to TRBJ2-3; D not certain. Germline CDR1 SGHRS, CDR2 YFSETQ. The CDR3 loop spans 14 amino acids. Trimming shortened V by 0 bases and J by 4 bases, and 9 bases separated the two germline ends. As DNA, the CDR3 is TGCGCCAGCAGCTTGGTTATGGGCCCAGATACGCAGTATTTT. It codes for CASSLVMGPDTQYF.

The rearrangement links TRBV11-2 to TRBJ2-5; TRBD2 matches 15 bases. The germline V gene has CDR1 SGHAT and CDR2 FQNNGV. There are 17 residues in the CDR3. Trimming removed 1 base from V and 5 bases from J; junction bases left unmatched: 5. This chain's CDR3 is CASSLGAGTSGGETQYF. In DNA form, the CDR3 reads TGTGCCAGCAGCTTAGGCGCCGGGACTAGCGGGGGGGAGACCCAGTACTTC.

This chain connects TRBV7-6 to TRBJ2-1; TRBD2 matches at 13 bases. Germline loops: CDR1 SGHVS, CDR2 FNYEAQ. The CDR3 is made up of 16 amino acids. The ends lost 5 bases at V and 3 bases at J; junction bases unmatched: 4. CDR3 in amino acids: CASSPWTSGGYNEQFF. The CDR3 bases are TGTGCCAGCAGCCCTTGGACTAGCGGGGGCTACAATGAGCAGTTCTTC.

The chain uses TRBV7-9 and TRBJ1-2; 9 nucleotides align to TRBD1. J lost 8 bases, V lost 2 bases, and 3 bases had no gene match. CDR1 and CDR2 from the germline V gene are SEHNR and FQNEAQ (reference sequence). The CDR3 spans 13 residues. As DNA, the CDR3 is TGTGCCAGCAGCTTAAGGGACAGGGTAGGCTACACCTTC. Amino acids: CASSLRDRVGYTF.